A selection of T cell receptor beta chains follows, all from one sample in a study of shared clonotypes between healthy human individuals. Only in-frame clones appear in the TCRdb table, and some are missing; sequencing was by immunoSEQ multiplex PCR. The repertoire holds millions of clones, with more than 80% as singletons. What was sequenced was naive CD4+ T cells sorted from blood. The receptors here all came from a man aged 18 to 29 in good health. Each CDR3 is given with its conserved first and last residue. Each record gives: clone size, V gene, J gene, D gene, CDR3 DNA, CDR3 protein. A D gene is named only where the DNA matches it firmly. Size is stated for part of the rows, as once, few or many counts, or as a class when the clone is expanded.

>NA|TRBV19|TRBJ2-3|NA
TGTGCCAGTACCGGGGGGAAGGGGGTGGACACAGATACGCAGTATTTT
CASTGGKGVDTDTQYF
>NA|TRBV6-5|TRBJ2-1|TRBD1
TGTGCCAGCAGTTACTACGGACAGGGCACGGGCAATGAGCAGTTCTTC
CASSYYGQGTGNEQFF
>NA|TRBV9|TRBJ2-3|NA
TGTGCCAGCAGCGTATGGGACTCCAGCACAGATACGCAGTATTTT
CASSVWDSSTDTQYF
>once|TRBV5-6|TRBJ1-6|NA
TGTGCCAGCAGCTTGGCCATTGTCAGGGACTCACCCCTCCACTTT
CASSLAIVRDSPLHF
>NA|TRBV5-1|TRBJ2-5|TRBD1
TGCGCCAGCAGCTTGTATTCTGGACAGGGTAGTCCGCCGGACTTC
CASSLYSGQGSPPDF
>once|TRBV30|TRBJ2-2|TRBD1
TGTGCCTGCTTGTTCGGGACAGGGAACACCGGGGAGCTGTTTTTT
CACLFGTGNTGELFF
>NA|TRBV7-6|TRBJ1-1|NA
TGTGCCAGCAGCGCAGCTGGGGACACTGAAGCTTTCTTT
CASSAAGDTEAFF
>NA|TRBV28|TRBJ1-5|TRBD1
TGTGCCAGCAGTTTACTACCCGGGACAGGGCCCCTGCAGTTCCTGCCCCAGCATTTT
CASSLLPGTGPLQFLPQHF
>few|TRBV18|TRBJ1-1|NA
TGTGCCAGCTCATGGGGGACAAAGAACACTGAAGCTTTCTTT
CASSWGTKNTEAFF
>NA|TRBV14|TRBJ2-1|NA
TGTGCCAGCAGCCCCCTAGCGAGGGGGCGCAATGAGCAGTTCTTC
CASSPLARGRNEQFF
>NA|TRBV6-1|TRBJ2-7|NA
TGTGCCAGCAGGGCGGATTCGCACGAGCAGTACTTC
CASRADSHEQYF
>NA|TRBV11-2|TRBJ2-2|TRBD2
TGTGCCAGCAGCTTGGCGGGAGGCGACAGAGGGGAGCTGTTTTTT
CASSLAGGDRGELFF
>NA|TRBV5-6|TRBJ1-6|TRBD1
TGTGCCAGCAGCCGGAACAGGGGGAGTAATTCACCCCTCCACTTT
CASSRNRGSNSPLHF
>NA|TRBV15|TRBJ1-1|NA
TGTGCCACCAGGTTAACAGGGCTGAACACTGAAGCTTTCTTT
CATRLTGLNTEAFF
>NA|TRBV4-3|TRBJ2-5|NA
TGCGCCAGCAGCTGGGAGGCAGGGCAAGAGACCCAGTACTTC
CASSWEAGQETQYF
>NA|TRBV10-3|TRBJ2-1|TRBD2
TGTGCCATCAGTGGCAGCGGGAGAGAGTTCTTC
CAISGSGREFF
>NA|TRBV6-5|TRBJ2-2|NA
TGTGCCAGCAGTTACTCGACCGGGCCCACCGGGGAGCTGTTTTTT
CASSYSTGPTGELFF
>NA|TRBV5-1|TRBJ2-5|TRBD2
TGCGCCAGCAGCCCTACTAGCGGGAAACAGACCCAGTACTTC
CASSPTSGKQTQYF
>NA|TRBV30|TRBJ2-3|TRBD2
TGTGCCTGGAGTGTTGCTAGCGGGGGGTCCACAGATACGCAGTATTTT
CAWSVASGGSTDTQYF
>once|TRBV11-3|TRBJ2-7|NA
TGTGCCAGCAGCTTGGGACCGGTGCACGAGCAGTACTTC
CASSLGPVHEQYF
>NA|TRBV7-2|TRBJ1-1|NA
TGTGCCAGCAGCACCCCGCGCACAGGGCTGGGGAACACTGAAGCTTTCTTT
CASSTPRTGLGNTEAFF
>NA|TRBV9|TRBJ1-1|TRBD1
TGTGCCAGCAGCGTAGGAGGGGGCGCAGTGGTCACTGAAGCTTTCTTT
CASSVGGGAVVTEAFF